This T cell receptor (beta chain) was identified during a study of T cell responses to AZD1222 COVID-19 vaccine. General study points: Most donors were white British and more were female, and clonal diversity was possibly underestimated. CD4 TCRs associated with vaccination spanned spike, dominating at 160-218 and 743-854.

In germline, CDR1 is PRHDT, CDR2 FYEKMQ (reference sequence). Unmatched junction bases numbered 23, after V lost 5 bases and J lost 6 bases. This CDR3 region has 20 residues. Some clones are missing from TCRdb's copy, which holds only in-frame ones; the method was immunoSEQ multiplex PCR. Seen here are tens of thousands of clones, approximately 79% observed once, and the top ten hold approximately 22%. A remark on this clone: No antigen is known for it.

Sequencing used peripheral blood, obtained on day 0 of MenACWY control vaccination. The gene calls are TRBV13 and TRBJ2-1; 9 bases map to TRBD2. This clonotype was obtained from an adult in good health. This CDR3 is CASSPIGWGTGLAVFNEQFF. The CDR3 DNA reads as TGTGCCAGCAGCCCGATCGGGTGGGGGACGGGACTAGCAGTTTTCAATGAGCAGTTCTTC.